Sequencing of this T cell receptor (beta chain) was carried out in a study of cytomegalovirus exposure and HLA in healthy donors. Comments on this clone: The sample has other DNA sequences that encode this CDR3 too.

The PCR contained 60 Vbeta and 13 Jbeta primers. The method was immunoSEQ multiplex PCR; TCRdb's version includes in-frame clones alone and lacks a portion of them. This sample's table has approximately 180,000 clones. Unrecorded immune exposure was likely among donors, who were nominally healthy when sampled. Trimming removed 5 bases from V and 2 bases from J; junction bases left unmatched: 4. CDR3 size: 14 residues. Germline loops: CDR1 MRHNA, CDR2 SNTAGT. This sequence joins TRBV6-4 and TRBJ2-3, with TRBD2 matching over 7 bases. Sequenced: PBMCs. The clonotype originates from a man younger than 40 in good health and CMV-seronegative. CDR3 DNA: TGTGCCAGCAGTCCGGGGGGATCCACAGATACGCAGTATTTT. It is translated as CASSPGGSTDTQYF.